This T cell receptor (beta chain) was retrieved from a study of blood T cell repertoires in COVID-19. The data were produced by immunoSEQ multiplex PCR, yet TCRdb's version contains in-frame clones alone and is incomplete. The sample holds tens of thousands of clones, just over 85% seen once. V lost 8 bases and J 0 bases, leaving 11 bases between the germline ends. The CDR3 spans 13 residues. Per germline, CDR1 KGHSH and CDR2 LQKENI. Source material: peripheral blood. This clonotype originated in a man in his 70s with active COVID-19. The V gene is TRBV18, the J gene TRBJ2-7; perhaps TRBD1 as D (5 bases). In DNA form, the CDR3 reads TGTGCCAGCGGCCATGGGGCCTCCTACGAGCAGTACTTC. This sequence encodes CASGHGASYEQYF.